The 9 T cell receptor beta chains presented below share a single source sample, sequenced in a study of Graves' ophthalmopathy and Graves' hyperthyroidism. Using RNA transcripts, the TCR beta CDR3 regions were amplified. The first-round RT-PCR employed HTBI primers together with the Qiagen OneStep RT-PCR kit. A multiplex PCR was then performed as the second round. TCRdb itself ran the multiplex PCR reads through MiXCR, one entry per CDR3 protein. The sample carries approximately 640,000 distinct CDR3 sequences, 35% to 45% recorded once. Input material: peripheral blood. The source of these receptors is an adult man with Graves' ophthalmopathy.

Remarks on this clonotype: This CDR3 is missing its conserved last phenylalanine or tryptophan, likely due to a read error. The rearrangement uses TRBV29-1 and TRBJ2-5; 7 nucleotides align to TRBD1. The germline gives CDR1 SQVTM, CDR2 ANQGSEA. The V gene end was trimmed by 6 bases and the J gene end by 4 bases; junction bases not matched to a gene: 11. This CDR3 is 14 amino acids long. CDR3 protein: CSVAGSSGGETQYL. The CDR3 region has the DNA TGCAGCGTCGCCGGGTCTTCAGGGGGAGAGACCCAGTACCTC.

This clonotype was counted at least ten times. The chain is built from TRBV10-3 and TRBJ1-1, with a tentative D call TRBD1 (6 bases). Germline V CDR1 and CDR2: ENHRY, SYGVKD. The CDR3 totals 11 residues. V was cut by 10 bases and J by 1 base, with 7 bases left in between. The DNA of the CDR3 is TGTGCCACGGGACAGAACACTGAAGCTTTCTTT. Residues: CATGQNTEAFF.

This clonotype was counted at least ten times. CDR3 region: CASSFEIRETQYF. The CDR3 DNA reads as TGTGCCAGCAGTTTTGAGATTCGGGAGACCCAGTACTTC. The V call is TRBV12-3 or TRBV12-4, the J call TRBJ2-5, with unresolved D. The CDR3 is 13 residues long. The germline V and J ends were trimmed by 3 bases and 5 bases, with 10 bases remaining between them.

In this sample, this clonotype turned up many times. CDR3 protein: CAISDRCDQETQYF. The CDR3 DNA is TGTGCCATCAGTGATAGGTGTGACCAAGAGACCCAGTACTTC. The chain has TRBV10-3 and TRBJ2-5; no firm D call. Trimming pared 3 bases from V and 0 bases from J, leaving 8 bases between. CDR1 is ENHRY and CDR2 is SYGVKD in the germline V gene. The CDR3 is 14 residues long.

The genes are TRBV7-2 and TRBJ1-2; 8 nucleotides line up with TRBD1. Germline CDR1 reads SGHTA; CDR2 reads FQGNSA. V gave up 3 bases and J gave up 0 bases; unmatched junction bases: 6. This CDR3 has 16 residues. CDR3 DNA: TGTGCCAGCAGCTTCCGGACAGGGCTTGCTAACTATGGCTACACCTTC. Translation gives CASSFRTGLANYGYTF.

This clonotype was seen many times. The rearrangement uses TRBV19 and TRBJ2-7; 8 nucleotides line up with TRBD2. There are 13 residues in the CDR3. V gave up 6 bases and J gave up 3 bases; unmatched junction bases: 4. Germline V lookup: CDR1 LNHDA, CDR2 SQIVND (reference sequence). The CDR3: CASSGRDRYEQYF. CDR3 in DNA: TGTGCCAGTAGCGGGAGGGACCGCTACGAGCAGTACTTC.

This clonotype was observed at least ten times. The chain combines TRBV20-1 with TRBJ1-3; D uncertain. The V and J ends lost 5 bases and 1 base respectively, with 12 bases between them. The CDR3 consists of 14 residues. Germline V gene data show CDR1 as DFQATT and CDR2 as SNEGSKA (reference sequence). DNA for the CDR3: TGCAGTGCTGAGCAGCGTTTATCTGGAAACACCATATATTTT. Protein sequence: CSAEQRLSGNTIYF.

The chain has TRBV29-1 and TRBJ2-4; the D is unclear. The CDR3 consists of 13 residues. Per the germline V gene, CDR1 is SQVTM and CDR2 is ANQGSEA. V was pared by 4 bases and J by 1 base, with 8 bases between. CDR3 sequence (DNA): TGCAGCGTTGTTTTGGAGGCCAAAAACATTCAGTACTTC. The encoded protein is CSVVLEAKNIQYF.

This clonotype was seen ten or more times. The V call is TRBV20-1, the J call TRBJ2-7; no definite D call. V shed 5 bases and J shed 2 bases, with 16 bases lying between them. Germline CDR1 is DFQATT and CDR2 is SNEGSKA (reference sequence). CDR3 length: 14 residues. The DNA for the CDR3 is TGCAGTGCTCCTGCCCCCGTTGAACCCTACGAGCAGTACTTC. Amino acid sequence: CSAPAPVEPYEQYF.